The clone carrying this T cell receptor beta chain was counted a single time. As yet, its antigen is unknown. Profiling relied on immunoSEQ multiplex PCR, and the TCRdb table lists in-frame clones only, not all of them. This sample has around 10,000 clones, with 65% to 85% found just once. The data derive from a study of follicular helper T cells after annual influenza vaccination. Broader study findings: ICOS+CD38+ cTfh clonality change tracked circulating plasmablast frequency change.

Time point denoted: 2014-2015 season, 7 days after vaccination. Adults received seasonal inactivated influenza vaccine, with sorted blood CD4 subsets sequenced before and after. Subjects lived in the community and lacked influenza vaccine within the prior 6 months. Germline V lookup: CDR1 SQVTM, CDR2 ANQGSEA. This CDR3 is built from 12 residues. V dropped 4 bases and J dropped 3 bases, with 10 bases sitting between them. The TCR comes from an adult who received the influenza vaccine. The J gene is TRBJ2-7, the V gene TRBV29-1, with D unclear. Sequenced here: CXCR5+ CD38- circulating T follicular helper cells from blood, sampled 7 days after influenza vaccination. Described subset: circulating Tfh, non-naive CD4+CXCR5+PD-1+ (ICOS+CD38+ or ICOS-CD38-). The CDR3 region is CSVGTTLYEQYF. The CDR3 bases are TGCAGCGTTGGGACGACGCTCTACGAGCAGTACTTC.